This is a list of T cell receptor beta chains from one sample in a study of cytomegalovirus exposure and HLA in healthy donors. Profiled with immunoSEQ multiplex PCR; TCRdb holds only in-frame clones, not every one. This sample's table reports about 140,000 clones. The sequencing input was PBMCs. These receptors all stem from a woman aged 18-30 years in good health and CMV-seronegative. Each CDR3 is given with its conserved first and last residue. D genes are given only for firm matches.

- | TRBJ2-7 | TRBV5-4 | TGTGCCAGCAGCCTCTTTGCGTCCGAGCAGTACTTC | CASSLFASEQYF
- | TRBJ2-7 | TRBV10-2 | TGCGCCAGCGGTCAGGGGAACTCCTACGAGCAGTACTTC | CASGQGNSYEQYF
- | TRBJ1-2 | TRBV6-6 | TGTGCCAGCAGTCACGATAGACAGCTCCACTATGGCTACACCTTC | CASSHDRQLHYGYTF
TRBD1 | TRBJ1-4 | TRBV10-2 | TGCGCCACTAAAGGGGGGACAGTTGATGAAAAACTGTTTTTT | CATKGGTVDEKLFF
- | TRBJ2-3 | TRBV6-1 | TGTGCCAGCAGTGAAGGCTATCCCCCCCGCACAGATACGCAGTATTTT | CASSEGYPPRTDTQYF
TRBD1 | TRBJ2-7 | TRBV6-5 | TGTGCCAGCAGCTACCGTCCAGGGACAGCATCCTACGAGCAGTACTTC | CASSYRPGTASYEQYF
- | TRBJ2-5 | TRBV19 | TGTGCCAGTAGCCTCGGGGGTTTTGGAAGAGAGACCCAGTACTTC | CASSLGGFGRETQYF
- | TRBJ1-1 | TRBV15 | TGTGCCACCGTACCGACAGGAGGCAACACTGAAGCTTTCTTT | CATVPTGGNTEAFF
TRBD2 | TRBJ2-7 | TRBV18 | TGTGCCAGCTCACCCCTCGCGGGAGGGGGTATTTCCTACGAGCAGTACTTC | CASSPLAGGGISYEQYF
- | TRBJ2-1 | TRBV4-1 | TGCGCCAGCAGCCAAGAGGAGATGGTGGCCTACAATGAGCGGTTCTTC | CASSQEEMVAYNERFF
- | TRBJ2-6 | TRBV25-1 | TGTGCCAGCGTACCAGGGTCTCTGGGGGCCAACGTCCTGACTTTC | CASVPGSLGANVLTF
TRBD2 | TRBJ2-7 | TRBV5-1 | TGCGCCAGCAGCTTGATTAGCGGGTCCTACGAGCAGTACTTC | CASSLISGSYEQYF
- | TRBJ1-1 | TRBV5-4 | TGTGCCAGCAGCTTTCTACAGATGAACACTGAAGCTTTCTTT | CASSFLQMNTEAFF
- | TRBJ2-2 | TRBV4-3 | TGCGCCAGCAGCCAAGGAATCATGGGGGCTTACACCGGGGAGCTGTTTTTT | CASSQGIMGAYTGELFF
TRBD2 | TRBJ2-1 | TRBV19 | TGTGCCAGTACATTGCTAGCGGGGAATGAGCAGTTCTTC | CASTLLAGNEQFF
TRBD1 | TRBJ1-4 | TRBV5-1 | TGCGCCAGCAGCTCGACAGGGAACAATGAAAAACTGTTTTTT | CASSSTGNNEKLFF
TRBD2 | TRBJ2-1 | TRBV9 | TGTGCCAGCAGCGTCCCACGAGACCAGACTAGCGGGCCCAGGATGGGCATTAATGAGCAGTTCTTC | CASSVPRDQTSGPRMGINEQFF
TRBD2 | TRBJ2-5 | TRBV11-3 | TGTGCCAGCAGCTTTGTAGCGGGAGTCATGGAGACCCAGTACTTC | CASSFVAGVMETQYF
TRBD1 | TRBJ2-7 | TRBV7-9 | TGTGCCAGCAGCCCGACAGGGAACTCCTACGAGCAGTACTTC | CASSPTGNSYEQYF
TRBD1 | TRBJ1-3 | TRBV6-1 | TGTGCCAGCAGTGAATTCGGCCTGGAGGCGAGGACAGGGGCGACAAACACCATATATTTT | CASSEFGLEARTGATNTIYF
TRBD2 | TRBJ2-1 | TRBV30 | TGTGCCTGGTCCCCAAGCGGGAGTCCTGAGCAGTTCTTC | CAWSPSGSPEQFF
TRBD1 | TRBJ2-3 | TRBV27 | TGTGCCAGCAGTTTAATGGGACAGGAATCCCCAGATACGCAGTATTTT | CASSLMGQESPDTQYF
TRBD1 | TRBJ2-3 | TRBV7-9 | TGTGCCAGCAGTTTAGGGACAGTGAGCACAGATACGCAGTATTTT | CASSLGTVSTDTQYF
- | TRBJ2-3 | TRBV21-1 | TGTGCCAGCAGCGACCAACAGGGGGCTAAAACAGATACGCAGTATTTT | CASSDQQGAKTDTQYF
TRBD2 | TRBJ2-3 | TRBV7-9 | TGTGCCAGCAGCCCCTGGTGGACTAGCGGGAAGAGGGGCACAGATACGCAGTATTTT | CASSPWWTSGKRGTDTQYF
TRBD2 | TRBJ2-7 | TRBV7-2 | TGTGCCAGCAGCCTCCACGTTAGCGGGAGGGCCTACGAGCAGTACTTC | CASSLHVSGRAYEQYF
- | TRBJ2-1 | TRBV7-9 | TGTGCCAGCAGCCCCAGGGTCACGGTAGGAGATGAGCAGTTCTTC | CASSPRVTVGDEQFF
- | TRBJ1-5 | TRBV18 | TGTGCCAGCTCAAAATTCGGCCGGGGGTCCAATCAGCCCCAGCATTTT | CASSKFGRGSNQPQHF
- | TRBJ2-2 | TRBV6-5 | TGTGCCAGCAGGCTCGGCACCGGGGAGCTGTTTTTT | CASRLGTGELFF
TRBD1 | TRBJ1-5 | TRBV30 | TGTGCCTGGAGCACTGGGACAGATCAGCCCCAGCATTTT | CAWSTGTDQPQHF
TRBD2 | TRBJ2-1 | TRBV27 | TGTGCCAGCAGACTAATAGCGGGAGGGCTCAATGAGCAGTTCTTC | CASRLIAGGLNEQFF
- | TRBJ1-3 | TRBV30 | TGTGCCTGGGGGGCCGGAAACACCATATATTTT | CAWGAGNTIYF
- | TRBJ1-1 | TRBV28 | TGTGCCAGCAGTTTCAGCGCCCAAGCTTTCTTT | CASSFSAQAFF
- | TRBJ2-5 | TRBV5-1 | TGCGCCAGCAGCTTGGCCCATCGGCGGGGAATACAAGAGACCCAGTACTTC | CASSLAHRRGIQETQYF
- | TRBJ1-1 | TRBV19 | TGTGCCAGTAGTACCGGGGGAACGGGGATGGTAGCTTTCTTT | CASSTGGTGMVAFF
TRBD1 | TRBJ1-2 | TRBV5-1 | TGCGCCAGCAGCCTGAACAGGGGAGGTGGCTACACCTTC | CASSLNRGGGYTF
TRBD1 | TRBJ2-1 | TRBV9 | TGTGCCAGCAGCGTAGATTGGGGACAGGGGGGTGGTGAGCAGTTCTTC | CASSVDWGQGGGEQFF
TRBD1 | TRBJ1-2 | TRBV18 | TGTGCCAGCTCACCGCCGACAGGGGGCAACTATGGCTACACCTTC | CASSPPTGGNYGYTF
TRBD1 | TRBJ1-4 | TRBV4-1 | TGCGCCAGCAGCCAAGAAACCGGGAGGGGGCTAGCTGAAAAACTGTTTTTT | CASSQETGRGLAEKLFF
TRBD2 | TRBJ2-1 | TRBV4-1 | TGCGCCAGCAGCCAACATATACCGACTAGCGGGAGGAATAATGAGCAGTTCTTC | CASSQHIPTSGRNNEQFF
- | TRBJ2-2 | TRBV9 | TGTGCCAGCAGCGTAGTGTCGGCCGGGGAGCTGTTTTTT | CASSVVSAGELFF
- | TRBJ1-3 | TRBV19 | TGTGCCAGTAGTACCCGCCCGGGGGGGCACGGAAACACCATATATTTT | CASSTRPGGHGNTIYF
- | TRBJ1-1 | TRBV11-2 | TGTGCCAGCAGCTTACGGGGGGTGACTGAAGCTTTCTTT | CASSLRGVTEAFF
TRBD2 | TRBJ2-5 | TRBV15 | TGTGCCACCAGCAGAGATAGCGGGAGGGCAATTGATCAGTACTTC | CATSRDSGRAIDQYF
TRBD2 | TRBJ2-7 | TRBV4-1 | TGCGCCAGCAGCCAAGATAGCCTAGCGGGAGCCTACGAGCAGTACTTC | CASSQDSLAGAYEQYF
- | TRBJ1-2 | TRBV6-1 | TGTGCCAGCAGCCTCAGGGATAACTATGGCTACACCTTC | CASSLRDNYGYTF
TRBD1 | TRBJ2-1 | TRBV25-1 | TGTGCCAGCAGTCACAGGGGCGGTGAGCAGTTCTTC | CASSHRGGEQFF
TRBD2 | TRBJ2-3 | TRBV18 | TGTGCCAGCTCGGCGGGAGCAGATACGCAGTATTTT | CASSAGADTQYF
- | TRBJ1-5 | TRBV15 | TGTGCCACCTCGTGGCAGGGCAATCAGCCCCAGCATTTT | CATSWQGNQPQHF
- | TRBJ1-2 | TRBV11-2 | TGTGCCAGCAGCCCGTCGAACTATGGCTACACCTTC | CASSPSNYGYTF
TRBD2 | TRBJ2-5 | TRBV5-1 | TGCGCCAGCAGCTTCGGCGGGACTACGTACAGGGAGACCCAGTACTTC | CASSFGGTTYRETQYF
- | TRBJ2-3 | TRBV6-5 | TGTGCCAGCATGTCTTACGTTAGAGATACGCAGTATTTT | CASMSYVRDTQYF
- | TRBJ1-5 | TRBV27 | TGTGCCAGCAGTTTCCACAATCAGCCCCAGCATTTT | CASSFHNQPQHF